Listed below are T cell receptor beta chains from one sample, sequenced in a study of shared clonotypes between healthy human individuals. Repertoires were generated with immunoSEQ multiplex PCR, while TCRdb's copy carries only in-frame clones and drops some. This sample has about 530,000 clones, with about 96% found just once. Sequences were obtained from naive CD4+ T cells sorted from blood. These receptor sequences come from a woman aged 30 to 39 in good health. The CDR3 runs from the conserved cysteine through the conserved F or W. The order of the fields is V gene, D gene, CDR3 length, CDR3 protein. D genes are given only for firm matches.

V gene: TRBV5-1
D gene: NA
CDR3 length: 14
CDR3 protein: CASREAPSSYEQYF

V gene: TRBV18
D gene: TRBD1
CDR3 length: 14
CDR3 protein: CASSPGQGADGAFF

V gene: TRBV27
D gene: NA
CDR3 length: 16
CDR3 protein: CASSLTGAIGDQPQHF

V gene: TRBV7-2
D gene: NA
CDR3 length: 12
CDR3 protein: CASSWGDQPQHF

V gene: TRBV28
D gene: NA
CDR3 length: 14
CDR3 protein: CASSLSGREETQYF

V gene: TRBV2
D gene: TRBD2
CDR3 length: 15
CDR3 protein: CASNSAGGPTETQYF

V gene: TRBV28
D gene: NA
CDR3 length: 15
CDR3 protein: CASSPGTARGQPQHF

V gene: TRBV5-6
D gene: NA
CDR3 length: 13
CDR3 protein: CASSHRDLYGYTF

V gene: TRBV7-2
D gene: TRBD2
CDR3 length: 16
CDR3 protein: CASSRNSGSPYNEQFF

V gene: TRBV6-5
D gene: NA
CDR3 length: 15
CDR3 protein: CASSYSGGDTGELFF

V gene: TRBV5-1
D gene: NA
CDR3 length: 13
CDR3 protein: CASSLGGDNEQFF

V gene: TRBV15
D gene: NA
CDR3 length: 14
CDR3 protein: CATSIGRSSQPQHF

V gene: TRBV7-8
D gene: TRBD1
CDR3 length: 17
CDR3 protein: CASSSVPRGQGRQPQHF

V gene: TRBV27
D gene: TRBD1
CDR3 length: 15
CDR3 protein: CASSSPGQGGYEQYF

V gene: TRBV11-2
D gene: TRBD2
CDR3 length: 17
CDR3 protein: CASSLDALVAGHNEQFF

V gene: TRBV28
D gene: NA
CDR3 length: 15
CDR3 protein: CASRIPQGNNYGYTF

V gene: TRBV28
D gene: NA
CDR3 length: 13
CDR3 protein: CASAGVSNQPQHF

V gene: TRBV9
D gene: NA
CDR3 length: 15
CDR3 protein: CASSVVAGSDGEQFF

V gene: TRBV4-3
D gene: NA
CDR3 length: 13
CDR3 protein: CASSQDRGHEQYF

V gene: TRBV7-9
D gene: NA
CDR3 length: 14
CDR3 protein: CASSLVQGEDTQYF

V gene: TRBV28
D gene: NA
CDR3 length: 14
CDR3 protein: CASSRYEAYNEQFF

V gene: TRBV5-1
D gene: TRBD2
CDR3 length: 15
CDR3 protein: CASSRNPGRASEQFF

V gene: TRBV7-6
D gene: TRBD1
CDR3 length: 14
CDR3 protein: CASRGRGQGGEQYF

V gene: TRBV27
D gene: TRBD1
CDR3 length: 13
CDR3 protein: CASSVTGAKKAFF

V gene: TRBV19
D gene: NA
CDR3 length: 14
CDR3 protein: CASSRFVGIYGYTF

V gene: TRBV7-9
D gene: NA
CDR3 length: 14
CDR3 protein: CASSAVAAHSPLHF

V gene: TRBV30
D gene: NA
CDR3 length: 15
CDR3 protein: CAWSVEGWSYNEQFF

V gene: TRBV19
D gene: TRBD1
CDR3 length: 15
CDR3 protein: CASNPIDRAESGYTF

V gene: TRBV30
D gene: TRBD2
CDR3 length: 15
CDR3 protein: CAWSVTGAGGYEQYF

V gene: TRBV7-2
D gene: NA
CDR3 length: 12
CDR3 protein: CASSFRDQPQHF

V gene: TRBV5-8
D gene: NA
CDR3 length: 14
CDR3 protein: CASSLALHPNEQFF

V gene: TRBV28
D gene: NA
CDR3 length: 12
CDR3 protein: CASTSLQKTQYF

V gene: TRBV29-1
D gene: NA
CDR3 length: 14
CDR3 protein: CSAQPGGMNTEAFF

V gene: TRBV18
D gene: TRBD2
CDR3 length: 14
CDR3 protein: CAAAGLAEFNEQFF

V gene: TRBV7-9
D gene: TRBD1
CDR3 length: 14
CDR3 protein: CASSLAGGYSGYTF

V gene: TRBV4-2
D gene: NA
CDR3 length: 16
CDR3 protein: CASSSHGRAGGTEAFF

V gene: TRBV5-4
D gene: TRBD1
CDR3 length: 17
CDR3 protein: CASSLPLQGGRTDTQYF